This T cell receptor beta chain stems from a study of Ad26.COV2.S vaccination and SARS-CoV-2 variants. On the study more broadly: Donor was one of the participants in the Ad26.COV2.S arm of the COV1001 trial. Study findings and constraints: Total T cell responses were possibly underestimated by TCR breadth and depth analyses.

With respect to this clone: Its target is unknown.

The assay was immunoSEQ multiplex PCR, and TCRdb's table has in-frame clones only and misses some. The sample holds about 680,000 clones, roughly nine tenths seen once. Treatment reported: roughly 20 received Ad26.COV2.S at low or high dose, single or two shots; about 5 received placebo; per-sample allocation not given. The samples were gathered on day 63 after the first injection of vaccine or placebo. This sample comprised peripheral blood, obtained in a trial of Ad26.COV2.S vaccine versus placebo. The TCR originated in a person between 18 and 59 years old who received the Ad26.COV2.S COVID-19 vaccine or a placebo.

DNA of the CDR3: TGTGCCAGCAGCTTGGACAGGGTCTCCTACGAGCAGTACTTC. Translating it yields CASSLDRVSYEQYF. This chain links TRBV7-9 with TRBJ2-7; TRBD1 matches 8 bases. V gave up 3 bases and J gave up 0 bases; unmatched junction bases: 1. Germline CDR1 is SEHNR and CDR2 is FQNEAQ (reference sequence). This CDR3 is 14 amino acids long.